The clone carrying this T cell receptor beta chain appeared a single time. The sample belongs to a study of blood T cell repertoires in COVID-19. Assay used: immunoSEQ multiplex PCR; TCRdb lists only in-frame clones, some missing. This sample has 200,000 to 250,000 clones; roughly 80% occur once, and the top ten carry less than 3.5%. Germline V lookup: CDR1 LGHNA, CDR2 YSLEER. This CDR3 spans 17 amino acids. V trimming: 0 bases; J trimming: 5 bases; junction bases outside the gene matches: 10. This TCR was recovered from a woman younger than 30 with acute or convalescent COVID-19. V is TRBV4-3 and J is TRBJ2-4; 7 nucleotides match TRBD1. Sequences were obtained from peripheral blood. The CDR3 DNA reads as TGCGCCAGCAGCCAAGATTCGGTGCAGGGGGTCCAAAACATTCAGTACTTC. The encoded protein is CASSQDSVQGVQNIQYF.